This T cell receptor (beta chain) derives from a study of shared clonotypes between healthy human individuals (dated by TCRdb to about 2020). At the level of the whole study: The cohort included a few men and a couple of women between 18 and 49 years of age. Per donor, three plates each were used for CD4 naive and CD4 memory, two for CD8 naive, and one for CD8 memory. Blood TCR repertoires of five healthy adults were deeply sequenced to estimate repertoire size and the extent of clonotype sharing between individuals. To increase sequencing depth and limit assay-specific biases, different laboratories used diverse techniques to prepare libraries and sequence TCR repertoires. Per donor, leukapheresis produced somewhere between about 0.9 and 10 billion PBMCs. The paper's findings and limits, for the study overall: Estimated clonotype richness was generally larger for naive than for memory subsets. Compared with non-shared clonotypes, clonotypes shared by all four sorted-subset donors had higher generation probabilities. Rarefaction of sorted-subset datasets indicated incomplete sequencing despite the large sequencing depth. Pairwise subsampling led to the expectation that sequencing depth would affect the degree of clonotype sharing among donors. Around 5% of naive CD4, 3.5% of naive CD8, approximately 2% of memory CD4, and roughly 0.4% of memory CD8 clonotypes were shared across several donors. Because the study included only a small number of donors, the genetic and exposure-history diversity represented was limited. Sampling was limited to blood, and TCR repertoires in tissue likely differ from TCR repertoires in blood.

Using the deep immunoSEQ assay, multiplex PCR amplified TCR CDR3 regions from genomic DNA. For each cell subset, the extracted genomic DNA was distributed evenly across all wells of several immunoSEQ 96-well plates, and each plate served as one replicate. For sorted subsets, about 200 ng genomic DNA, equal to tens of thousands of T cell genomes, was loaded into each replicate PCR. The purified libraries were quantified using a Qubit 3.0 fluorometer, sized with a Bioanalyzer 2100, and then quantified again using the KAPA Library Quantification kit. Every immunoSEQ 96-well plate was sequenced on a separate single-read 150-cycle Illumina NextSeq 550 flow cell. The authors' analysis ran thus. Because only junctional sequences without quality scores were contained in the immunoSEQ output, filtering matching that applied to full-length reads could not be performed. Sequences were annotated with PyIR, a Python wrapper for IgBLAST v1.9, and V/J genes and CDR3 were assigned using IMGT germline references. Any read was removed if the V/J assignment was weak (E-value above 1e-6), the CDR3 was missing, or the read contained stop codons, out-of-frame junctions, or ambiguous translated residues. V3J clonotypes were defined as sequences sharing the same inferred V gene, J gene, and CDR3 amino acid sequence. Percentage overlap between repertoires was calculated by dividing the number of shared unique clonotypes by the size of the smaller repertoire. RTK rarefaction, the Chao1 estimator, and Recon v2.1 estimates of unobserved clonotypes were used to assess repertoire richness. Generation probabilities were computed with OLGA for all TCRbeta clonotypes obtained by the gDNA method from a few donors. TCRdb mirrors the immuneACCESS table, restricted to in-frame sequences. Some clones are absent from its copies; in checked studies, under half trace to an unresolved V gene, and the reason for the others is unknown. From that table come the V and J calls and clone size; the DNA was used to work out D and trimming. This sample has some 600,000 clones in its table, and approximately 96% of those were observed once. The ten largest clones add up to more than 0.085% of the sample.

Concerning this clone itself: Its antigen specificity is not known. There are no base qualities to consult, and no much larger clone falls within one base.

The CDR3 numbers 15 residues from cysteine through phenylalanine. Just CDR3 DNA is preserved here, 45 bases in frame from base 1. The germline ends are 13 bases apart after V is trimmed by 0 bases and J by 4 bases. CDR1 GTSNPN and CDR2 SVGIG were looked up in the germline V gene (reference sequence). CD8 naive samples consisted of CD45RO-negative cells that were positively selected for CCR7, yielding a CD45RA+CCR7+ population without TemRA cells. Healthy HIV-negative adults with no recently reported acute infections or vaccinations were included as donors. Every donor was a Caucasian adult living in Nashville, Tennessee, USA. Blood was collected by leukapheresis, and PBMCs were isolated by Ficoll-Histopaque density gradient centrifugation and then cryopreserved in liquid nitrogen vapor phase. Purity and quantity of every magnetically sorted T cell population were checked by analytical flow cytometry. Each sorted fraction had its genomic DNA isolated and then quantified by UV absorbance on a Nanodrop 2000c.

Sample: naive CD8+ T cells sorted from blood. The cell subset or site label, read with the paper, signifies: CD45RA+CCR7+. This clonotype was sampled from a woman aged 25 to 45 in good health. The chain is made from TRBV30 and TRBJ1-3; the D gene cannot be resolved reliably. CDR3 loop: CAWSVIVRAGNTIYF. The DNA sequence is TGTGCCTGGAGTGTCATAGTGAGAGCGGGAAACACCATATATTTT.